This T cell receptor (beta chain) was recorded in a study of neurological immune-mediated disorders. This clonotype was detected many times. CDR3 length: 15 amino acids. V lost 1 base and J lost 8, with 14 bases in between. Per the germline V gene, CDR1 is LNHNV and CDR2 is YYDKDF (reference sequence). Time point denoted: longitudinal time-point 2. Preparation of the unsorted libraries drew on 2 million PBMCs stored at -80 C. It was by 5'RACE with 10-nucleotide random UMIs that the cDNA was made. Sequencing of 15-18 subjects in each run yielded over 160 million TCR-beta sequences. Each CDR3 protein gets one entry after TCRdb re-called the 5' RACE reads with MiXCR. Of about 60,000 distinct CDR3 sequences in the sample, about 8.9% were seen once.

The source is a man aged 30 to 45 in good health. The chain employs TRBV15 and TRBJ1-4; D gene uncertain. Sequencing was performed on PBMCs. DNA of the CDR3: TGTGCCACCAGCAGAGCACCCTCGTTAGGGGAAAAACTGTTTTTT. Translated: CATSRAPSLGEKLFF.